The entry below describes one T cell receptor beta chain. Its matching antigen is unknown. This sample was taken from a study of cytomegalovirus exposure and HLA in healthy donors. For the study at large: Among roughly 190 million T cells, an earlier analysis found roughly 100 million unique TCR beta sequences. Findings and limits, study-wide: Cytomegalovirus-associated TCR beta chains were listed, numbering approximately 150. In an earlier analysis, productive rearrangement rates for most beta V segments clustered near 90% or 30%.

V was clipped by 5 bases and J by 0 bases, with 8 bases between them. CDR1 MNHEY and CDR2 SVGAGI come from the germline V gene. This CDR3 contains 14 residues. The PCR ran on 60 Vbeta and 13 Jbeta primers. In the original processing: As a later analysis found, there were 80 million or so unique TCR beta chains, of which around 9.9 million were shared. Sequencing used immunoSEQ multiplex PCR; TCRdb keeps in-frame clones, though not all of them. V, J and clone size derive from that table, while D and trimming were established from the DNA sequence. The sample has approximately 150,000 clones, 77% seen once.

The TCR sequence derives from a female donor in good health and CMV-seronegative. The sequenced sample was PBMCs. V is TRBV6-5 and J is TRBJ1-3; D is unresolved. In nucleotides, the CDR3 is TGTGCCAGCAGTGAGGCTTACTCTGGAAACACCATATATTTT. Translation: CASSEAYSGNTIYF.